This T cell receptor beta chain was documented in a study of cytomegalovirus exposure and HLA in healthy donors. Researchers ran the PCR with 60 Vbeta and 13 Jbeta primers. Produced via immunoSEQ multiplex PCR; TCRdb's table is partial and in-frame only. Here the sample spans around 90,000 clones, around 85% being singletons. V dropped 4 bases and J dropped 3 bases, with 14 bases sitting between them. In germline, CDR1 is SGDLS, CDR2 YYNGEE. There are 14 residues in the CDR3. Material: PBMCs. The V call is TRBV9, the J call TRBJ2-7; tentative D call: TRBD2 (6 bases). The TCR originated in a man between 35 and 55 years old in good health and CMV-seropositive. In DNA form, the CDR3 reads TGTGCCAGCAGCCGGGACTGGGTGAACTACGAGCAGTACTTC. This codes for CASSRDWVNYEQYF.